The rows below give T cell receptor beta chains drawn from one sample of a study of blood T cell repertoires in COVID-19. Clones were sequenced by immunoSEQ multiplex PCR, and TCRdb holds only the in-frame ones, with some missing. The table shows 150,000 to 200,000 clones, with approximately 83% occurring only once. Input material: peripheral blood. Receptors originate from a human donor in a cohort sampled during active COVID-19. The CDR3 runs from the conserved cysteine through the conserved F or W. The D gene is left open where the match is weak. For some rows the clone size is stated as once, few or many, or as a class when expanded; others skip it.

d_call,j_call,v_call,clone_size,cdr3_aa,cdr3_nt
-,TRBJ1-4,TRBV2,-,CASSLARELFF,TGTGCCAGCAGTCTTGCCCGAGAGCTGTTTTTT
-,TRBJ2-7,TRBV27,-,CASSSPGHTYEQYF,TGTGCCAGCAGTAGTCCGGGACATACCTACGAGCAGTACTTC
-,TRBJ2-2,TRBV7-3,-,CASSLSPGQTNTGELFF,TGTGCCAGCAGCTTAAGTCCAGGGCAGACGAACACCGGGGAGCTGTTTTTT
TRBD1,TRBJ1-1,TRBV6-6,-,CASSYPDRGEAFF,TGTGCCAGCAGTTACCCAGACAGGGGTGAAGCTTTCTTT
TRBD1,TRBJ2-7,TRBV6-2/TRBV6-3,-,CASSYGDSYEQYF,TGTGCCAGCAGTTATGGGGACAGCTACGAGCAGTACTTC
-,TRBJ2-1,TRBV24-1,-,CATSDFRGAYNEQFF,TGTGCCACCAGTGATTTCCGCGGAGCCTACAATGAGCAGTTCTTC
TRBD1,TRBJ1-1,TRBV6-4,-,CASRTRAGTGSLNTEAFF,TGTGCCAGCAGAACAAGAGCCGGGACAGGGTCCCTGAACACTGAAGCTTTCTTT
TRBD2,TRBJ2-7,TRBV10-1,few,CASSVGGSSGEQYF,TGCGCCAGCAGTGTCGGGGGGTCCTCGGGGGAGCAGTACTTC
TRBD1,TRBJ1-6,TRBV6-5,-,CASSGQGNSPLHF,TGTGCCAGCAGCGGACAGGGGAATTCACCCCTCCACTTT
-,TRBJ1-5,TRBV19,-,CASSISQVRNQPQHF,TGTGCCAGTAGTATCAGCCAGGTTCGCAATCAGCCCCAGCATTTT
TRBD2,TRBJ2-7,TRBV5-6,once,CASSYRTSGGEQYF,TGTGCCAGCAGCTACAGGACCTCGGGGGGCGAGCAGTACTTC
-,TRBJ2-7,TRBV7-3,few,CASSLGADEQYF,TGTGCCAGCAGCTTAGGGGCGGACGAGCAGTACTTC
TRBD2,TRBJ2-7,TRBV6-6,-,CASSYSISSGGYEQYF,TGTGCCAGCAGTTACTCGATTTCTAGCGGGGGCTACGAGCAGTACTTC
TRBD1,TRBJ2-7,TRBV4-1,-,CASSQNRGASTPSYEQYF,TGCGCCAGCAGCCAAAACAGGGGGGCCTCCACCCCCTCCTACGAGCAGTACTTC
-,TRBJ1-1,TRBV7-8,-,CASSWGPGGEAFF,TGTGCCAGCAGCTGGGGGCCGGGAGGTGAAGCTTTCTTT
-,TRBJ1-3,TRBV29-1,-,CSVGVSGNTIYF,TGCAGCGTTGGAGTCTCTGGAAACACCATATATTTT
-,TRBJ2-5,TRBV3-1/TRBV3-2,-,CASSQMTGQETQYF,TGTGCCAGCAGCCAAATGACAGGACAAGAGACCCAGTACTTC
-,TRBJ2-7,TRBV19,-,CASSPGEWAYEQYF,TGTGCCAGTAGCCCGGGGGAATGGGCCTACGAGCAGTACTTC
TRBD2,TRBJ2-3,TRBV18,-,CASSPYFSSGSGDTQYF,TGTGCCAGCTCACCATACTTTTCTAGCGGGAGTGGAGATACGCAGTATTTT
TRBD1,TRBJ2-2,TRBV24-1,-,CATAYPTGTDLVQRAGELFF,TGTGCCACCGCGTATCCTACCGGGACAGACTTAGTGCAGCGAGCCGGGGAGCTGTTTTTT
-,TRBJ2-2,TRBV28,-,CASSLVGSGGTGELFF,TGTGCCAGCAGCCTCGTCGGGAGCGGAGGTACCGGGGAGCTGTTTTTT
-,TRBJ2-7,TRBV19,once,CASSRLAVFSSYEQYF,TGTGCCAGTAGTAGGTTAGCGGTCTTTAGCTCCTACGAGCAGTACTTC
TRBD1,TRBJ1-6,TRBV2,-,CASTSSGQNSPLHF,TGTGCCAGCACAAGTTCGGGACAGAATTCACCCCTCCACTTT
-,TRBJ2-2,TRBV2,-,CASSALGRGELFF,TGTGCCAGCAGTGCTCTAGGAAGGGGGGAGCTGTTTTTT
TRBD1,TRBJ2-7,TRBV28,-,CASSFLGQGGYEQYF,TGTGCCAGCAGTTTCCTAGGACAGGGGGGCTACGAGCAGTACTTC
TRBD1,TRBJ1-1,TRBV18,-,CASSPTTGQRAFF,TGTGCCAGCTCACCAACGACAGGGCAAAGGGCTTTCTTT
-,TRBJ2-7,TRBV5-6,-,CTSSLGSRAYEQYF,TGTACCAGCAGCTTGGGTTCCCGAGCCTACGAGCAGTACTTC
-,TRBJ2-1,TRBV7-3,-,CASSLAPTSLRNEQFF,TGTGCCAGCAGCTTAGCCCCGACTAGTCTCCGCAATGAGCAGTTCTTC
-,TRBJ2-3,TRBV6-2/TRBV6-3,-,CASSSSTASTDTQYF,TGTGCCAGCAGTTCTAGCACCGCTAGCACAGATACGCAGTATTTT
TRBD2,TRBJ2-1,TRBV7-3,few,CASSSKRGGLNEQFF,TGTGCCAGCAGCTCCAAGCGGGGGGGCCTAAATGAGCAGTTCTTC
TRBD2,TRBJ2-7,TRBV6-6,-,CASSSLTSGSYEQYF,TGTGCCAGCAGTTCCTTGACTAGCGGCTCCTACGAGCAGTACTTC
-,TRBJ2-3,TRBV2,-,CASSNTGSDTDTQYF,TGTGCCAGCAGTAATACGGGGTCCGACACAGATACGCAGTATTTT